One sample yielded the 2 T cell receptor beta chains listed below, sequenced in a study of cytomegalovirus exposure and HLA in healthy donors. A multiplex PCR was run with 60 Vbeta primers and 13 Jbeta primers. TCRdb's copy holds only in-frame clones and misses some; the assay was immunoSEQ multiplex PCR. The data contain roughly 88,000 clones, approximately 80% of them singletons. The material sequenced was PBMCs. These receptors were taken from a young man in good health and CMV-seropositive.

The chain employs TRBV4-3 and TRBJ2-7; D uncertain. The V end was cut by 1 base, the J end by 0 bases, with 10 bases between. From germline, CDR1 is LGHNA and CDR2 YSLEER. The CDR3 is 15 amino acids. The CDR3 region is CASSQVPGRSYEQYF. CDR3 DNA sequence: TGCGCCAGCAGCCAAGTGCCTGGGCGCTCCTACGAGCAGTACTTC.

This chain joins TRBV4-1 and TRBJ2-5; D is perhaps TRBD1 (5 bases). The J call is in doubt because the DNA end fits TRBJ2-7 better. The V gene's germline CDR1 is MGHRA and CDR2 YSYEKL. The CDR3 loop spans 17 amino acids. In nucleotides, the CDR3 is TGCGCCAGCAGCCGGGGCCTCGACTCGTATCTCTCCTACGAGCAGTACTTC. The encoded protein is CASSRGLDSYLSYEQYF.